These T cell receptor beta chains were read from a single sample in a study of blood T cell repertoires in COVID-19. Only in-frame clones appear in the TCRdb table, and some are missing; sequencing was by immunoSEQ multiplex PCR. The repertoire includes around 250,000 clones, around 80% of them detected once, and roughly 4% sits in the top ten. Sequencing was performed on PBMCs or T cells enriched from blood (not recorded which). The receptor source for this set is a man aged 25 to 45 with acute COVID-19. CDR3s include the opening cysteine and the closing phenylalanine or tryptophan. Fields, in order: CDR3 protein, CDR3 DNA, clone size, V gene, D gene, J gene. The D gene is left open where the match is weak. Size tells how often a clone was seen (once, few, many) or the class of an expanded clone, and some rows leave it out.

cdr3_aa: CASSVGVGEGFLYTEAFF
cdr3_nt: TGTGCCAGCAGCGTAGGGGTCGGGGAGGGGTTTCTATATACTGAAGCTTTCTTT
clone_size: few
v_call: TRBV9
d_call: NA
j_call: TRBJ1-1

cdr3_aa: CASSFRDSPFF
cdr3_nt: TGTGCCAGCTCATTCCGGGACAGTCCGTTCTTC
clone_size: NA
v_call: TRBV18
d_call: TRBD1
j_call: TRBJ2-1

cdr3_aa: CASSPLAGEETQYF
cdr3_nt: TGTGCCAGCTCACCACTCGCGGGAGAGGAGACCCAGTACTTC
clone_size: NA
v_call: TRBV18
d_call: TRBD2
j_call: TRBJ2-5

cdr3_aa: CASRQGASEQFF
cdr3_nt: TGTGCCAGCAGGCAGGGGGCGAGTGAGCAGTTCTTC
clone_size: NA
v_call: TRBV2
d_call: TRBD1
j_call: TRBJ2-1

cdr3_aa: CASSPQHSPYSNQPQHF
cdr3_nt: TGTGCCAGCTCACCACAGCACAGCCCCTATAGCAATCAGCCCCAGCATTTT
clone_size: once
v_call: TRBV18
d_call: NA
j_call: TRBJ1-5

cdr3_aa: CASSPGFGTQYF
cdr3_nt: TGTGCCAGCAGTCCGGGGTTTGGGACCCAGTACTTC
clone_size: NA
v_call: TRBV6-5
d_call: NA
j_call: TRBJ2-5

cdr3_aa: CASRPTGGSGIKLFF
cdr3_nt: TGTGCCAGCAGGCCCACAGGCGGAAGCGGGATAAAACTGTTTTTT
clone_size: NA
v_call: TRBV28
d_call: NA
j_call: TRBJ1-4

cdr3_aa: CASSKTGRVGYTF
cdr3_nt: TGTGCCAGCAGCAAGACAGGGCGGGTTGGCTACACCTTC
clone_size: NA
v_call: TRBV21-1
d_call: NA
j_call: TRBJ1-2

cdr3_aa: CATSRVGTSGRSQYF
cdr3_nt: TGTGCCACCAGCAGAGTGGGAACTAGCGGGAGGTCGCAGTATTTT
clone_size: NA
v_call: TRBV15
d_call: TRBD2
j_call: TRBJ2-3

cdr3_aa: CASSPPTPIVNTEAFF
cdr3_nt: TGTGCCAGCTCACCACCTACGCCAATAGTGAACACTGAAGCTTTCTTT
clone_size: NA
v_call: TRBV18
d_call: NA
j_call: TRBJ1-1

cdr3_aa: CASSQDPGLNNEQFF
cdr3_nt: TGCGCCAGCAGCCAAGATCCGGGACTTAACAATGAGCAGTTCTTC
clone_size: NA
v_call: TRBV4-1
d_call: NA
j_call: TRBJ2-1

cdr3_aa: CASSLYSVTDAANTGELFF
cdr3_nt: TGTGCCAGCAGTTTATATTCTGTGACAGACGCGGCGAACACCGGGGAGCTGTTTTTT
clone_size: NA
v_call: TRBV27
d_call: NA
j_call: TRBJ2-2

cdr3_aa: CSYNHGTGGEAFF
cdr3_nt: TGCAGCTACAACCACGGGACAGGGGGTGAAGCTTTCTTT
clone_size: NA
v_call: TRBV29-1
d_call: TRBD1
j_call: TRBJ1-1

cdr3_aa: CASSHKRGSSYNEQFF
cdr3_nt: TGTGCCAGCAGTCATAAGCGGGGGAGCTCCTACAATGAGCAGTTCTTC
clone_size: NA
v_call: TRBV5-1
d_call: TRBD2
j_call: TRBJ2-1

cdr3_aa: CASRQTGNYGYTF
cdr3_nt: TGTGCCAGCAGACAGACAGGGAACTATGGCTACACCTTC
clone_size: few
v_call: TRBV27
d_call: TRBD1
j_call: TRBJ1-2

cdr3_aa: CASSPPQGGNTEAFF
cdr3_nt: TGTGCCAGCTCACCACCTCAGGGGGGGAACACTGAAGCTTTCTTT
clone_size: NA
v_call: TRBV18
d_call: TRBD1
j_call: TRBJ1-1

cdr3_aa: CATSKGQIATNEKLFF
cdr3_nt: TGTGCCACCAGCAAGGGACAGATAGCAACTAATGAAAAACTGTTTTTT
clone_size: NA
v_call: TRBV15
d_call: TRBD1
j_call: TRBJ1-4

cdr3_aa: CASSMTSRNNEQFF
cdr3_nt: TGTGCCAGTAGTATGACTAGCCGGAACAATGAGCAGTTCTTC
clone_size: NA
v_call: TRBV19
d_call: TRBD2
j_call: TRBJ2-1

cdr3_aa: CASSPKVGNEQFF
cdr3_nt: TGTGCCAGCTCACCAAAAGTCGGCAATGAGCAGTTCTTC
clone_size: NA
v_call: TRBV18
d_call: NA
j_call: TRBJ2-1

cdr3_aa: CASTIGQPNTGELFF
cdr3_nt: TGTGCCAGCACTATAGGACAGCCAAACACCGGGGAGCTGTTTTTT
clone_size: NA
v_call: TRBV6-5
d_call: NA
j_call: TRBJ2-2

cdr3_aa: CATSDPLAGGTDTQYF
cdr3_nt: TGTGCCACCAGTGATCCCCTAGCGGGGGGCACAGATACGCAGTATTTT
clone_size: NA
v_call: TRBV24-1
d_call: TRBD2
j_call: TRBJ2-3

cdr3_aa: CASSSRQGSSYNEQFF
cdr3_nt: TGTGCCAGCAGCTCCAGACAGGGGAGCTCCTACAATGAGCAGTTCTTC
clone_size: once
v_call: TRBV11-1
d_call: TRBD1
j_call: TRBJ2-1

cdr3_aa: CASTGNTEAFF
cdr3_nt: TGTGCCAGTACAGGGAACACTGAAGCTTTCTTT
clone_size: NA
v_call: TRBV19
d_call: NA
j_call: TRBJ1-1

cdr3_aa: CASSLTGPNEKLFF
cdr3_nt: TGTGCCAGCAGCTTAACAGGGCCTAATGAAAAACTGTTTTTT
clone_size: NA
v_call: TRBV11-2
d_call: NA
j_call: TRBJ1-4

cdr3_aa: CASSIQGPNGEQFF
cdr3_nt: TGTGCCAGTAGTATACAGGGCCCAAATGGTGAGCAGTTCTTC
clone_size: NA
v_call: TRBV19
d_call: NA
j_call: TRBJ2-1

cdr3_aa: CSVVQGNGYTF
cdr3_nt: TGCAGCGTCGTACAGGGTAACGGCTACACCTTC
clone_size: NA
v_call: TRBV29-1
d_call: NA
j_call: TRBJ1-2

cdr3_aa: CASSTTGGKEKLFF
cdr3_nt: TGTGCCAGTAGTACGACAGGGGGCAAAGAAAAACTGTTTTTT
clone_size: few
v_call: TRBV19
d_call: TRBD1
j_call: TRBJ1-4

cdr3_aa: CASSPPGAGTTEAFF
cdr3_nt: TGTGCCAGCTCACCACCGGGGGCAGGGACCACTGAAGCTTTCTTT
clone_size: NA
v_call: TRBV18
d_call: NA
j_call: TRBJ1-1

cdr3_aa: CASSLNRGRNQPQHF
cdr3_nt: TGTGCCAGCAGCCTGAACAGGGGGCGGAATCAGCCCCAGCATTTT
clone_size: few
v_call: TRBV7-8
d_call: TRBD1
j_call: TRBJ1-5

cdr3_aa: CASSTLQGNNQPQHF
cdr3_nt: TGTGCCAGCAGTACATTACAGGGGAACAATCAGCCCCAGCATTTT
clone_size: NA
v_call: TRBV28
d_call: TRBD1
j_call: TRBJ1-5

cdr3_aa: CASSARGTAVNTEAFF
cdr3_nt: TGTGCCAGCAGCGCCCGAGGGACAGCTGTTAACACTGAAGCTTTCTTT
clone_size: once
v_call: TRBV9
d_call: TRBD1
j_call: TRBJ1-1

cdr3_aa: CASSDEGWVNTEAFF
cdr3_nt: TGCGCCAGCAGTGACGAGGGTTGGGTGAACACTGAAGCTTTCTTT
clone_size: NA
v_call: TRBV10-1
d_call: NA
j_call: TRBJ1-1

cdr3_aa: CASSFDTGTVNSPLHF
cdr3_nt: TGTGCCAGCAGTTTTGATACCGGGACAGTTAATTCACCCCTCCACTTT
clone_size: once
v_call: TRBV6-5
d_call: TRBD1
j_call: TRBJ1-6

cdr3_aa: CASNEVSLPPASPQYF
cdr3_nt: TGTGCCAGCAATGAGGTTTCACTGCCCCCTGCAAGTCCGCAGTATTTT
clone_size: NA
v_call: TRBV28
d_call: NA
j_call: TRBJ2-3

cdr3_aa: CATSDSDSTGGLGGYTF
cdr3_nt: TGTGCCACCAGTGATTCAGACAGTACTGGAGGGCTTGGTGGCTACACCTTC
clone_size: NA
v_call: TRBV24-1
d_call: NA
j_call: TRBJ1-2

cdr3_aa: CASSVQGLGYTF
cdr3_nt: TGTGCCAGTAGTGTACAGGGGCTTGGCTACACCTTC
clone_size: NA
v_call: TRBV19
d_call: TRBD1
j_call: TRBJ1-2

cdr3_aa: CASSLWSGGADTQYF
cdr3_nt: TGTGCCAGCAGCTTGTGGTCAGGGGGCGCGGATACGCAGTATTTT
clone_size: NA
v_call: TRBV5-4
d_call: TRBD1
j_call: TRBJ2-3

cdr3_aa: CASSLAGDNQPQHF
cdr3_nt: TGTGCCAGCAGCTTAGCAGGGGACAATCAGCCCCAGCATTTT
clone_size: NA
v_call: TRBV7-9
d_call: NA
j_call: TRBJ1-5

cdr3_aa: CASSVLSGRRGNEQFF
cdr3_nt: TGTGCCAGCAGCGTTCTAAGCGGGAGACGTGGCAATGAGCAGTTCTTC
clone_size: NA
v_call: TRBV9
d_call: TRBD2
j_call: TRBJ2-1

cdr3_aa: CASSLQGARNQPQHF
cdr3_nt: TGTGCCAGCAGCCTACAGGGGGCGAGGAATCAGCCCCAGCATTTT
clone_size: NA
v_call: TRBV28
d_call: TRBD1
j_call: TRBJ1-5

cdr3_aa: CATSRDTNSGANVLTF
cdr3_nt: TGTGCCACCAGCAGAGACACAAACTCTGGGGCCAACGTCCTGACTTTC
clone_size: NA
v_call: TRBV15
d_call: NA
j_call: TRBJ2-6